Each of the 26 T cell receptor beta chains below was sequenced from the same sample in a study of CD8 T cells in ankylosing spondylitis. MiXCR, run by TCRdb on the 5' RACE reads, gives a single entry per CDR3 protein. The profile shows around 99,000 distinct CDR3 sequences, just under 9% of them singletons. The sequenced sample was blood, either unsorted or a sorted T cell fraction (not recorded which). These receptor sequences come from a male donor with ankylosing spondylitis or in good health (not recorded which).

This clonotype was recorded many times. The chain uses TRBV29-1 and TRBJ2-7; D gene ambiguous. Germline V gives CDR1 SQVTM, CDR2 ANQGSEA. Trimming took 3 bases from V and 3 from J, leaving 12 bases between them. This CDR3 contains 13 residues. DNA for the CDR3: TGCAGCGTTGAGTTAGGACGTCGCTACGAGCAGTACTTC. Protein sequence: CSVELGRRYEQYF.

This clonotype was seen ten or more times. The V call is TRBV20-1, the J call TRBJ2-7; TRBD2 might be the D (6 bases). Germline CDR1 is DFQATT and CDR2 is SNEGSKA (reference sequence). Deletions cut 6 bases from V and 3 bases from J, with 24 bases between. The CDR3 consists of 16 residues. The CDR3 region is CSAKPVGSSGVYEQYF. DNA of the CDR3: TGCAGTGCAAAACCCGTCGGGAGCTCGGGGGTCTACGAGCAGTACTTC.

This clonotype was recorded at least ten times. The chain links TRBV9 to TRBJ1-4; no clear D. Trimming took 2 bases from V and 3 from J, leaving 5 bases between them. CDR1 is SGDLS, CDR2 YYNGEE, per germline. The CDR3 runs 13 residues. Here the CDR3 DNA reads TGTGCCAGCAGCGTGGGCCCTAATGAAAAACTGTTTTTT. This sequence encodes CASSVGPNEKLFF.

In regard to this clonotype: A read error may explain this, as a much larger clone is one base away. This rearrangement joins TRBV7-8 to TRBJ1-2, with a possible D match to TRBD1 (5 bases). Germline V CDR1 and CDR2: SGHVS, FQNEAQ. The CDR3 consists of 13 residues. The CDR3 coding sequence is TGTACCAGCAGCTTAGGGGAAGCGGGTGGCTACACCTTC. This encodes CTSSLGEAGGYTF.

This clonotype was picked up many times. This sequence joins TRBV28 and TRBJ2-3, with TRBD1 matching 9 bases. The CDR3 sequence is 16 residues long. Trimming cost V 4 bases and J 5 bases; bases outside gene matches: 10. Germline loops: CDR1 MDHEN, CDR2 SYDVKM. CDR3 in amino acids: CASSSRDRDTGDTQYF. CDR3 DNA sequence: TGTGCCAGCAGTTCCCGGGACAGGGATACGGGAGATACGCAGTATTTT. Full variable domain (rest looked up from reference TRBV28 and TRBJ2-3): DVKVTQSSRYLVKRTGEKVFLECVQDMDHENMFWYRQDPGLGLRLIYFSYDVKMKEKGDIPEGYSVSREKKERFSLILESASTNQTSMYLCASSSRDRDTGDTQYFGPGTRLTVL.

This clonotype was counted at least ten times. This sequence joins TRBV2 and TRBJ2-5; 15 bases align to TRBD2. CDR1 is SNHLY and CDR2 is FYNNEI in the germline V gene. CDR3 length: 19 residues. The J segment lost 4 bases and the V segment lost 4 bases, leaving 13 bases of the junction unmatched. In DNA form, the CDR3 reads TGTGCCAGCAGTGCCCGACGGACTAGCGGGGGGGCCAAGTCAGAGACCCAGTACTTC. Residues: CASSARRTSGGAKSETQYF. The full variable domain, its missing parts supplied by reference TRBV2 and TRBJ2-5, is EPEVTQTPSHQVTQMGQEVILRCVPISNHLYFYWYRQILGQKVEFLVSFYNNEISEKSEIFDDQFSVERPDGSNFTLKIRSTKLEDSAMYFCASSARRTSGGAKSETQYFGPGTRLLVL.

This clonotype was counted many times. The chain recombines TRBV5-6 with TRBJ2-7, with D unresolved. The CDR3 runs to 12 residues. V was pared by 4 bases and J by 3 bases, with 8 bases between. Germline loops: CDR1 SGHDT, CDR2 YYEEEE. The CDR3, as DNA: TGTGCCAGCAGCAGTAACAACTACGAGCAGTACTTC. As protein: CASSSNNYEQYF.

This clonotype was counted ten times or more. V usage is TRBV10-3 and J usage is TRBJ2-3, with 8 bases fitting TRBD1. Germline V gene sequence: CDR1 ENHRY, CDR2 SYGVKD. Trimming took 6 bases from V and 1 from J; bases not matched to a gene: 3. The CDR3 runs to 14 residues. CDR3 DNA: TGTGCCATCAGGCCGGGACAGGGCACAGATACGCAGTATTTT. This translates into CAIRPGQGTDTQYF.

This clonotype was recorded at least ten times. The J gene is TRBJ2-5, the V gene TRBV27, with 11 positions matching TRBD2. V dropped 0 bases and J dropped 3; count of bases not matched to a gene: 3. The CDR3 loop spans 16 amino acids. CDR1 is MNHEY and CDR2 is SMNVEV in the germline V gene (reference sequence). This chain's CDR3 is CASSLSSGLAEETQYF. In DNA form, the CDR3 reads TGTGCCAGCAGTTTATCTTCGGGACTAGCGGAAGAGACCCAGTACTTC.

J is TRBJ2-5 and V is TRBV10-1, with D tentatively TRBD2 (6 bases). With 0 bases removed from V and 4 bases from J, the gap between germline ends came to 12 bases. Germline CDR1 is WNHNN and CDR2 is SYGVQD (reference sequence). The CDR3 is made up of 15 amino acids. CDR3 amino acids: CASSESRDWLETQYF. For the CDR3, the DNA is TGCGCCAGCAGTGAGTCGAGGGACTGGCTAGAGACCCAGTACTTC.

At least ten counts were recorded for this clonotype. The genes are TRBV20-1 and TRBJ1-2; D gene unclear. V lost 7 bases to trimming and J lost 5 bases, with 17 bases between them. The CDR3 has 13 amino acids. Per germline, CDR1 DFQATT and CDR2 SNEGSKA (reference sequence). The CDR3 spells CSGPVGFGYGYTF. In DNA, the CDR3 is TGCAGTGGCCCGGTAGGGTTCGGGTATGGCTACACCTTC.

Only a few counts were recorded for this clonotype. A much larger clone is a single base away; this may be a read error. The genes are TRBV12-3 or TRBV12-4 and TRBJ2-4, with D perhaps matching TRBD2 (6 bases). The CDR3 length is 15 residues. The CDR3 spells CTSSLAPGVKNIQYF. CDR3 DNA: TGTACCAGCAGTTTAGCCCCGGGGGTCAAAAACATTCAGTACTTC.

This clonotype has at least ten counts. The V and J genes are TRBV13 and TRBJ2-3, with 8 bases fitting TRBD2. The ends lost 3 bases at V and 0 bases at J; junction bases unmatched: 5. Germline V gene sequence: CDR1 PRHDT, CDR2 FYEKMQ (reference sequence). This CDR3 is built from 16 residues. In DNA, the CDR3 is TGTGCCAGCAGCTTTTCTAGCGGGTCTAGCACAGATACGCAGTATTTT. It specifies CASSFSSGSSTDTQYF.

In this sample, this clonotype turned up many times. This chain connects TRBV28 to TRBJ1-4; 7 bases agree with TRBD1. Germline CDR1 and CDR2: MDHEN and SYDVKM. This CDR3 is 14 amino acids long. V was pared by 5 bases and J by 7 bases, with 7 bases of the junction left unmatched. The CDR3 is CASSVTGEGEKLFF. The DNA of the CDR3 is TGTGCCAGCAGTGTAACAGGGGAGGGTGAAAAACTGTTTTTT.

This clonotype was counted between two and nine times. The V call is TRBV7-3, the J call TRBJ2-1, with 10 bases identical to TRBD1. In germline, CDR1 is SGHTA, CDR2 FQGTGA. The J segment lost 7 bases and the V segment lost 3 bases, leaving 6 bases of the junction unmatched. The CDR3 loop spans 15 amino acids. CDR3: CASSLAGTGVNEQFF. The DNA for the CDR3 is TGTGCCAGCAGCTTGGCCGGGACAGGGGTAAATGAGCAGTTCTTC.

This clonotype was seen ten or more times. At one of its ends the junction is not consistent with the germline gene, which may arise from a read error. V usage is TRBV7-7 and J usage is TRBJ2-1; TRBD2 matches at 15 bases. CDR3 length: 19 residues. Germline V lookup: CDR1 SSHAT, CDR2 FNYEAQ (reference sequence). The CDR3, as DNA: TGTGCTAGCAGCTCCTCTATAGGGAAGGGACTAGCGGGGGGACAAGAGCAGTTCTTC. Translated: CASSSSIGKGLAGGQEQFF.

This clonotype was recorded at least ten times. The chain recombines TRBV5-1 with TRBJ2-3; 11 bases are shared with TRBD2. The CDR3 runs 15 residues. Trimming at V came to 2 bases and at J to 4 bases, leaving 3 bases not matched to a gene. The germline gives CDR1 SGHRS, CDR2 YFSETQ. The CDR3 loop is CASSLLAGGPDTQYF. DNA of the CDR3: TGCGCCAGCAGCTTATTAGCGGGGGGGCCAGATACGCAGTATTTT.

Ten or more counts support this clonotype. The chain recombines TRBV2 with TRBJ1-2; D perhaps matches TRBD1 (5 bases). This CDR3 has 14 residues. The germline V and J ends were trimmed by 1 base and 4 bases, with 10 bases remaining between them. CDR1 is SNHLY, CDR2 FYNNEI, per germline. In DNA, the CDR3 is TGTGCCAGCAGTGAAGGACAGAATTTCTATGGCTACACCTTC. Protein sequence: CASSEGQNFYGYTF.

Many counts were recorded for this clonotype. The chain recombines TRBV20-1 with TRBJ1-5, with no clear D. V lost 5 bases and J lost 4, with 15 bases in between. This CDR3 is built from 14 residues. Germline assignment: CDR1 DFQATT and CDR2 SNEGSKA (reference sequence). The CDR3 DNA follows: TGCAGTGCTTCCGCCTCAAGAATTAATCAGCCCCAGCATTTT. It yields the protein CSASASRINQPQHF.

Many counts were recorded for this clonotype. The chain joins TRBV5-1 to TRBJ2-2, with a weak D call TRBD2 (5 bases). V lost 6 bases to trimming and J lost 2 bases, with 11 bases between them. This CDR3 region has 14 residues. In germline, CDR1 is SGHRS, CDR2 YFSETQ. CDR3 DNA sequence: TGCGCCAGCAACGCGGGTCCCAACACCGGGGAGCTGTTTTTT. Protein: CASNAGPNTGELFF.

The table lists this clonotype with many counts. The gene calls are TRBV29-1 and TRBJ1-2; TRBD1 is a possible D gene (5 bases). Germline CDR1 SQVTM, CDR2 ANQGSEA. The CDR3 loop spans 16 amino acids. V was clipped by 2 bases and J by 6 bases, with 22 bases between them. Written as DNA, the CDR3 is TGCAGCGTTGAACCTCATAAGGAGGGGCCAGAGGATGGCTACACCTTC. Protein product: CSVEPHKEGPEDGYTF.

This clonotype was recorded at least ten times. This sequence joins TRBV7-2 and TRBJ2-7; TRBD2 aligns across 10 bases. Germline-derived CDR1 and CDR2 are SGHTA and FQGNSA. The V and J ends lost 5 bases and 0 bases, in that order; junction bases with no gene match: 1. This CDR3 comprises 14 residues. CDR3 nucleotide sequence: TGTGCCAGCAGCACTAGCGGGGCCTCCTACGAGCAGTACTTC. Translating gives CASSTSGASYEQYF.

This clonotype was seen ten or more times. This rearrangement joins TRBV10-3 to TRBJ1-1; D perhaps matches TRBD1 (6 bases). Deletions cut 4 bases from V and 1 base from J, with 13 bases between. There are 15 residues in the CDR3. CDR1 and CDR2 (germline): ENHRY, SYGVKD. CDR3 sequence (DNA): TGTGCCATCAGTGTGCGGACAGCCAAGAACACTGAAGCTTTCTTT. Its translation: CAISVRTAKNTEAFF.

There are many counts of this clonotype. J is TRBJ1-6 and V is TRBV7-3; TRBD1 is a possible D gene (5 bases). Germline V gives CDR1 SGHTA, CDR2 FQGTGA. V was shortened by 1 base and J by 0 bases, with 7 bases between the two germline ends. CDR3 length: 16 residues. The CDR3 nucleotides are TGTGCCAGCAGCTTAAGGGGGGTCTCCTATAATTCACCCCTCCACTTT. This sequence encodes CASSLRGVSYNSPLHF.

This clonotype occurred many times. V gene TRBV20-1 combines with J gene TRBJ2-2; 7 bases are shared with TRBD2. The junction had 10 bases not matched to a gene; V was cut back by 5 bases and J by 4 bases. Germline loops: CDR1 DFQATT, CDR2 SNEGSKA (reference sequence). This CDR3 is 15 amino acids long. CDR3 nucleotide sequence: TGCAGTGCTGTTGCGGGAGACCGTGCCACCGGGGAGCTGTTTTTT. The encoded protein is CSAVAGDRATGELFF.

This clonotype was found many times. The chain employs TRBV20-1 and TRBJ1-5; a possible D gene is TRBD1 (5 bases). The CDR3 is 15 amino acids. V lost 5 bases and J lost 6, with 20 bases in between. The germline gives CDR1 DFQATT, CDR2 SNEGSKA (reference sequence). The CDR3 loop reads CSAAQIGAPGQPQHF. The DNA of the CDR3 is TGCAGTGCTGCCCAAATAGGGGCGCCGGGTCAGCCCCAGCATTTT.